A selection of T cell receptor beta chains follows, all from one sample in a study of cytomegalovirus exposure and HLA in healthy donors. Method: immunoSEQ multiplex PCR; TCRdb's copy keeps in-frame clones and lacks some. This sample has roughly 200,000 clones; around 75% occur once, and the top ten carry around 2.6%. The sequenced sample consisted of PBMCs. These receptors were obtained from a female donor in good health and CMV-seronegative. CDR3s include the opening cysteine and the closing phenylalanine or tryptophan. D genes are given only for firm matches. Only some rows state a clone size, as once, few, many or a class for expanded clones.

V gene	D gene	clone size	J gene	CDR3 length	CDR3 protein	CDR3 DNA
TRBV4-2	NA	once	TRBJ2-2	16	CASSQQGGGDTGELFF	TGTGCCAGCAGCCAGCAGGGGGGCGGCGACACCGGGGAGCTGTTTTTT
TRBV6-5	TRBD1	NA	TRBJ2-5	16	CASSYVSGTGVETQYF	TGTGCCAGCAGTTACGTCTCCGGGACAGGGGTCGAGACCCAGTACTTC
TRBV6-5	TRBD1	NA	TRBJ2-7	12	CATRTGTLEQYF	TGTGCCACTCGGACAGGGACCCTCGAGCAGTACTTC
TRBV2	TRBD2	NA	TRBJ2-2	20	CASTLPPGTSGGVNTGELFF	TGTGCCAGCACCCTACCGCCGGGGACTAGCGGGGGGGTAAACACCGGGGAGCTGTTTTTT
TRBV5-6	NA	few	TRBJ2-7	13	CASNARGSDEQYF	TGTGCCAGCAATGCTAGGGGTTCGGACGAGCAGTACTTC
TRBV9	TRBD1	few	TRBJ2-7	15	CASSFTGTGSYEQYF	TGTGCCAGCAGCTTTACCGGGACAGGATCCTACGAGCAGTACTTC
TRBV13	TRBD2	NA	TRBJ2-7	15	CASRSDRDYSYEQYF	TGTGCCAGCAGATCCGACCGGGACTATTCCTACGAGCAGTACTTC
TRBV6-6	NA	NA	TRBJ1-1	12	CATTGGYTEAFF	TGTGCCACTACCGGGGGGTACACTGAAGCTTTCTTT
TRBV7-9	NA	few	TRBJ2-5	18	CSSSLDSGWVLYQETQYF	TGTTCCAGCAGCTTAGATTCAGGGTGGGTTTTGTACCAAGAGACCCAGTACTTC
TRBV9	NA	NA	TRBJ1-5	14	CASSVGGQNQPQHF	TGTGCCAGCAGCGTAGGAGGGCAGAATCAGCCCCAGCATTTT
TRBV4-1	TRBD1	NA	TRBJ2-2	16	CASSHPGQGNTGELFF	TGCGCCAGCAGCCACCCGGGACAGGGTAACACCGGGGAGCTGTTTTTT
TRBV28	TRBD2	NA	TRBJ2-1	15	CASTPVGGRYNEQFF	TGTGCCAGCACCCCCGTTGGCGGGAGGTACAATGAGCAGTTCTTC
TRBV18	NA	NA	TRBJ2-3	14	CASSLTTGSDTQYF	TGTGCCAGCTCACTCACAACAGGGTCAGATACGCAGTATTTT
TRBV5-6	NA	NA	TRBJ2-7	15	CASSWTPGQRGEQYF	TGTGCCAGCAGCTGGACCCCAGGTCAGCGCGGGGAGCAGTACTTC
TRBV5-8	NA	few	TRBJ1-2	12	CASSLRQYGYTF	TGTGCCAGCAGCTTGCGACAGTATGGCTACACCTTC
TRBV5-4	NA	NA	TRBJ2-7	13	CASSLAPNYEQYF	TGTGCCAGCAGCTTGGCCCCCAACTACGAGCAGTACTTC
TRBV7-9	TRBD2	once	TRBJ2-3	14	CASSFSGMADTQYF	TGTGCCAGCAGCTTTAGCGGGATGGCAGATACGCAGTATTTT
TRBV11-1	NA	NA	TRBJ2-7	12	CASSFSSYEQYF	TGTGCCAGCAGCTTTTCGTCCTACGAGCAGTACTTC
TRBV10-3	NA	NA	TRBJ1-5	14	CAISEQGSNQPQHF	TGTGCCATCAGTGAACAGGGTAGCAATCAGCCCCAGCATTTT
TRBV4-1	TRBD1	NA	TRBJ1-2	17	CASSHQTGGGKNYGYTF	TGCGCCAGCAGCCACCAAACAGGGGGCGGAAAGAACTATGGCTACACCTTC
TRBV30	TRBD2	few	TRBJ2-3	13	CAWSVAGADTQYF	TGTGCCTGGAGTGTAGCGGGGGCAGATACGCAGTATTTT
TRBV30	NA	NA	TRBJ2-1	15	CACELIRESYNEQFF	TGTGCCTGTGAACTCATCCGGGAATCCTACAATGAGCAGTTCTTC
TRBV4-2	TRBD1	few	TRBJ1-3	16	CASSQEPQGVGNTIYF	TGTGCCAGCAGCCAAGAACCCCAGGGGGTCGGAAACACCATATATTTT
TRBV5-6	NA	NA	TRBJ2-7	14	CASSFIQTYYEQYF	TGTGCCAGCAGCTTCATACAGACGTACTACGAGCAGTACTTC
TRBV10-3	TRBD2	NA	TRBJ2-1	15	CAISGRTSEVHEQFF	TGTGCCATCAGTGGCCGGACTAGCGAGGTTCATGAGCAGTTCTTC
TRBV25-1	TRBD1	few	TRBJ1-1	14	CASGGQGTNTEAFF	TGTGCCAGCGGTGGACAGGGGACAAACACTGAAGCTTTCTTT
TRBV9	TRBD1	NA	TRBJ1-6	15	CASSRTGTYNSPLHF	TGTGCCAGCAGCCGGACAGGCACCTATAATTCACCCCTCCACTTT
TRBV18	TRBD2	NA	TRBJ2-3	16	CASSPQPSGTSDTQYF	TGTGCCAGCTCACCACAGCCTAGCGGGACGTCAGATACGCAGTATTTT
TRBV6-4	NA	NA	TRBJ1-2	13	CASSDSGEYGYTF	TGTGCCAGCAGTGACTCGGGAGAATATGGCTACACCTTC
TRBV11-1	NA	few	TRBJ1-1	15	CASSLTRGGVTEAFF	TGTGCCAGCAGCTTGACGAGGGGGGGCGTGACTGAAGCTTTCTTT
TRBV5-1	NA	once	TRBJ1-4	14	CASSLSGGNEKLFF	TGCGCCAGCAGCTTATCTGGGGGGAATGAAAAACTGTTTTTT
TRBV30	NA	NA	TRBJ1-1	14	CAWSVFQGATEAFF	TGTGCCTGGAGTGTTTTTCAGGGCGCCACTGAAGCTTTCTTT